This T cell receptor (beta chain) derives from a study of blood T cells in healthy people across ages. This clonotype was observed a handful of times. Its specificity is unknown. Broader study findings: Without sorted subsets, naive and antigen-experienced compartments could not be conclusively compared.

Using a J-beta primer mix together with a sample-barcoded 5' primer, a second PCR was run for roughly 6 to 12 cycles. One entry per CDR3 protein, called by TCRdb with MiXCR from the 5' RACE reads. The sample holds approximately 1,000,000 distinct CDR3 sequences; 35% to 55% are singletons and the top ten take approximately 17%. CDR3 length: 16 residues. J was trimmed by 2 bases and V by 8 bases; bases with no gene match: 10. Germline V gene sequence: CDR1 PRHDT, CDR2 FYEKMQ (reference sequence). The chain employs TRBV13 and TRBJ2-3, with TRBD2 identical over 10 bases. The sequence was collected from a woman aged 60-75 years in good health. What was sequenced was blood. The DNA of the CDR3 is TGTGCCAGCGCCTGGGCTAGCGGGGGCCCCACAGATACGCAGTATTTT. Protein product: CASAWASGGPTDTQYF.